Listed below are T cell receptor beta chains from one sample, sequenced in a study of blood T cell repertoires in COVID-19. TCRdb keeps only in-frame clones here, not all; method: immunoSEQ multiplex PCR. Here the sample spans roughly 220,000 clones, more than 70% being singletons. Source material: PBMCs or T cells enriched from blood (not recorded which). These receptors all stem from a man between 25 and 39 years old with acute COVID-19. Both conserved end residues are part of each CDR3. The order of the fields is clone size, J gene, V gene, D gene, CDR3 protein, CDR3 DNA. D genes are given only for firm matches. Where a row states a size, it is once, few, many or the class of an expanded clone; other rows omit it.

abundance: once
j_gene: TRBJ2-3
v_gene: TRBV10-1
d_gene: TRBD2
CDR3aa: CASSEGLAGVSTDTQYF
CDR3nt: TGCGCCAGCAGTGAGGGACTAGCGGGAGTTAGCACAGATACGCAGTATTTT

abundance: once
j_gene: TRBJ2-7
v_gene: TRBV10-3
d_gene: -
CDR3aa: CAISEGGGEQYF
CDR3nt: TGTGCCATCAGTGAAGGCGGCGGGGAGCAGTACTTC

abundance: -
j_gene: TRBJ2-7
v_gene: TRBV9
d_gene: -
CDR3aa: CASSAHSGALVHF
CDR3nt: TGTGCCAGCAGCGCCCATAGTGGGGCCCTGGTGCACTTC

abundance: -
j_gene: TRBJ1-3
v_gene: TRBV9
d_gene: TRBD1
CDR3aa: CASSVVGTGGFGNTIYF
CDR3nt: TGTGCCAGCAGCGTAGTGGGCACAGGGGGCTTTGGAAACACCATATATTTT

abundance: many
j_gene: TRBJ1-1
v_gene: TRBV19
d_gene: TRBD1
CDR3aa: CASSIRPGQGMNTEAFF
CDR3nt: TGTGCCAGTAGTATACGCCCGGGACAGGGAATGAACACTGAAGCTTTCTTT

abundance: once
j_gene: TRBJ1-2
v_gene: TRBV3-1/TRBV3-2
d_gene: -
CDR3aa: CASSQDQGVYGYTF
CDR3nt: TGTGCCAGCAGCCAAGACCAGGGTGTTTATGGCTACACCTTC

abundance: -
j_gene: TRBJ1-3
v_gene: TRBV3-1/TRBV3-2
d_gene: -
CDR3aa: CASSQGAGARNTIYF
CDR3nt: TGTGCCAGCAGCCAGGGAGCAGGGGCTCGAAACACCATATATTTT

abundance: few
j_gene: TRBJ2-1
v_gene: TRBV3-1/TRBV3-2
d_gene: TRBD2
CDR3aa: CASSQHRTSGGEQFF
CDR3nt: TGTGCCAGCAGCCAACACCGGACTAGCGGAGGCGAGCAGTTCTTC

abundance: -
j_gene: TRBJ2-3
v_gene: TRBV4-2
d_gene: TRBD1
CDR3aa: CASSQILDRATDTQYF
CDR3nt: TGTGCCAGCAGCCAGATACTGGACAGGGCGACAGATACGCAGTATTTT

abundance: -
j_gene: TRBJ2-3
v_gene: TRBV11-2
d_gene: -
CDR3aa: CASSPSRGSDADTQYF
CDR3nt: TGTGCCAGCAGCCCCTCCCGGGGTAGCGATGCAGATACGCAGTATTTT

abundance: -
j_gene: TRBJ2-7
v_gene: TRBV9
d_gene: -
CDR3aa: CASSVGGGAYEQYF
CDR3nt: TGTGCCAGCAGCGTAGGCGGAGGGGCTTACGAGCAGTACTTC

abundance: -
j_gene: TRBJ1-2
v_gene: TRBV7-9
d_gene: -
CDR3aa: CASSRGTIYGYTF
CDR3nt: TGTGCCAGCAGCCGAGGCACTATCTATGGCTACACCTTC

abundance: many
j_gene: TRBJ2-1
v_gene: TRBV7-9
d_gene: TRBD2
CDR3aa: CASSSGGSDNEQFF
CDR3nt: TGTGCCAGCAGCTCGGGGGGTTCCGACAATGAGCAGTTCTTC

abundance: many
j_gene: TRBJ2-7
v_gene: TRBV29-1
d_gene: -
CDR3aa: CSVEKLRNYEQYF
CDR3nt: TGCAGCGTTGAAAAGCTTCGAAACTACGAGCAGTACTTC

abundance: -
j_gene: TRBJ1-5
v_gene: TRBV6-5
d_gene: TRBD1
CDR3aa: CASQLLEGAYQPQHF
CDR3nt: TGTGCCAGCCAACTCCTCGAGGGGGCGTATCAGCCCCAGCATTTT

abundance: once
j_gene: TRBJ1-2
v_gene: TRBV12-3/TRBV12-4
d_gene: -
CDR3aa: CASSAGRGYTF
CDR3nt: TGTGCCAGCAGTGCCGGTCGGGGCTACACCTTC

abundance: few
j_gene: TRBJ1-4
v_gene: TRBV30
d_gene: TRBD1
CDR3aa: CACQGTGSNEKLFF
CDR3nt: TGTGCCTGCCAGGGGACAGGGTCAAATGAAAAACTGTTTTTT

abundance: -
j_gene: TRBJ1-2
v_gene: TRBV19
d_gene: -
CDR3aa: CASSIVSGSYTF
CDR3nt: TGTGCCAGTAGTATCGTGTCAGGAAGCTACACCTTC

abundance: -
j_gene: TRBJ2-3
v_gene: TRBV9
d_gene: TRBD2
CDR3aa: CASSVSLAGTDTQYF
CDR3nt: TGTGCCAGCAGCGTATCCCTAGCGGGCACAGATACGCAGTATTTT

abundance: -
j_gene: TRBJ2-5
v_gene: TRBV6-5
d_gene: -
CDR3aa: CASGFGVPETQYF
CDR3nt: TGTGCCAGCGGGTTCGGGGTGCCGGAGACCCAGTACTTC

abundance: -
j_gene: TRBJ2-7
v_gene: TRBV29-1
d_gene: TRBD2
CDR3aa: CSVERNSISGDEQYF
CDR3nt: TGCAGCGTTGAACGCAATTCAATAAGCGGGGACGAGCAGTACTTC

abundance: few
j_gene: TRBJ2-7
v_gene: TRBV11-2
d_gene: -
CDR3aa: CASSLAQPPGTNLYEQYF
CDR3nt: TGTGCCAGCAGCTTAGCCCAACCCCCCGGGACAAACCTCTACGAGCAGTACTTC

abundance: once
j_gene: TRBJ2-5
v_gene: TRBV4-1
d_gene: TRBD1
CDR3aa: CASSQEPSTGQETQYF
CDR3nt: TGCGCCAGCAGCCAAGAACCCTCGACAGGGCAAGAGACCCAGTACTTC

abundance: -
j_gene: TRBJ1-5
v_gene: TRBV5-4
d_gene: -
CDR3aa: CASSLYATEGNQPQHF
CDR3nt: TGTGCCAGCAGCTTGTATGCAACCGAGGGCAATCAGCCCCAGCATTTT

abundance: -
j_gene: TRBJ1-3
v_gene: TRBV14
d_gene: -
CDR3aa: CASSQVRGNTIYF
CDR3nt: TGTGCCAGCAGCCAAGTACGGGGAAACACCATATATTTT

abundance: once
j_gene: TRBJ2-7
v_gene: TRBV11-2
d_gene: TRBD2
CDR3aa: CASSFPPAGGYEQYF
CDR3nt: TGTGCCAGCAGCTTCCCCCCGGCGGGAGGTTACGAGCAGTACTTC

abundance: -
j_gene: TRBJ1-2
v_gene: TRBV27
d_gene: TRBD1
CDR3aa: CASSYFGTGGGYGYTF
CDR3nt: TGTGCCAGCAGTTATTTTGGGACAGGGGGCGGCTATGGCTACACCTTC

abundance: -
j_gene: TRBJ1-3
v_gene: TRBV6-5
d_gene: -
CDR3aa: CASSYSGEGTGNTIYF
CDR3nt: TGTGCCAGCAGTTACTCAGGGGAGGGTACAGGAAACACCATATATTTT

abundance: once
j_gene: TRBJ2-2
v_gene: TRBV7-2
d_gene: TRBD2
CDR3aa: CASSFGQRGANTGELFF
CDR3nt: TGTGCCAGCAGCTTCGGCCAGCGGGGGGCGAACACCGGGGAGCTGTTTTTT

abundance: -
j_gene: TRBJ1-2
v_gene: TRBV12-3/TRBV12-4
d_gene: -
CDR3aa: CASLPRGKVGYTF
CDR3nt: TGTGCCAGCTTACCCCGAGGTAAAGTCGGCTACACCTTC

abundance: -
j_gene: TRBJ2-5
v_gene: TRBV6-5
d_gene: TRBD1
CDR3aa: CASSPRDRVPETQYF
CDR3nt: TGTGCCAGCAGCCCCCGGGACAGGGTTCCGGAGACCCAGTACTTC

abundance: -
j_gene: TRBJ2-7
v_gene: TRBV5-1
d_gene: TRBD1
CDR3aa: CASSSQPGQGYEQYF
CDR3nt: TGCGCCAGCAGCTCACAACCTGGACAGGGCTACGAGCAGTACTTC

abundance: once
j_gene: TRBJ2-2
v_gene: TRBV5-4
d_gene: -
CDR3aa: CASSLQGLGGELFF
CDR3nt: TGTGCCAGCAGCTTACAGGGTTTGGGCGGGGAGCTGTTTTTT

abundance: -
j_gene: TRBJ2-3
v_gene: TRBV11-2
d_gene: TRBD2
CDR3aa: CASSLTSGGPSTDTQYF
CDR3nt: TGTGCCAGCAGCTTAACTAGCGGGGGCCCTAGCACAGATACGCAGTATTTT

abundance: once
j_gene: TRBJ1-5
v_gene: TRBV19
d_gene: TRBD1
CDR3aa: CASSMRQGDRSNQPQHF
CDR3nt: TGTGCCAGTAGTATGAGACAGGGGGACAGAAGCAATCAGCCCCAGCATTTT

abundance: -
j_gene: TRBJ2-7
v_gene: TRBV19
d_gene: -
CDR3aa: CASSPADSYEQYF
CDR3nt: TGTGCCAGTAGTCCAGCGGACTCCTACGAGCAGTACTTC

abundance: -
j_gene: TRBJ1-4
v_gene: TRBV30
d_gene: TRBD1
CDR3aa: CAWGVRGEKLFF
CDR3nt: TGTGCCTGGGGTGTCAGGGGGGAAAAACTGTTTTTT

abundance: -
j_gene: TRBJ1-3
v_gene: TRBV7-9
d_gene: -
CDR3aa: CASSLYSGISGNTIYF
CDR3nt: TGTGCCAGCAGCTTATATTCAGGAATCTCTGGAAACACCATATATTTT

abundance: -
j_gene: TRBJ2-3
v_gene: TRBV12-3/TRBV12-4
d_gene: TRBD2
CDR3aa: CASRLSGADTQYF
CDR3nt: TGTGCCAGCAGACTTAGCGGGGCAGATACGCAGTATTTT

abundance: -
j_gene: TRBJ2-2
v_gene: TRBV5-1
d_gene: -
CDR3aa: CASSLNTGELFF
CDR3nt: TGCGCCAGCAGCCTGAACACCGGGGAGCTGTTTTTT

abundance: -
j_gene: TRBJ1-2
v_gene: TRBV7-2
d_gene: -
CDR3aa: CASFSTADYGYTF
CDR3nt: TGTGCCAGCTTTTCGACAGCCGACTATGGCTACACCTTC

abundance: -
j_gene: TRBJ1-3
v_gene: TRBV4-1
d_gene: TRBD1
CDR3aa: CASRDRVSSGNTIYF
CDR3nt: TGCGCCAGCCGTGACAGGGTGAGCTCTGGAAACACCATATATTTT

abundance: -
j_gene: TRBJ1-6
v_gene: TRBV28
d_gene: TRBD1
CDR3aa: CASSSPDRTNSPLHF
CDR3nt: TGTGCCAGCAGTTCCCCGGACAGGACCAATTCACCCCTCCACTTT

abundance: -
j_gene: TRBJ2-7
v_gene: TRBV7-6
d_gene: -
CDR3aa: CASSGWTDYEQYF
CDR3nt: TGTGCCAGCTCGGGGTGGACCGACTACGAGCAGTACTTC

abundance: once
j_gene: TRBJ1-2
v_gene: TRBV6-1
d_gene: TRBD1
CDR3aa: CASSGGDRDPRYGYTF
CDR3nt: TGTGCCAGCAGTGGAGGGGACAGGGACCCGCGCTATGGCTACACCTTC

abundance: -
j_gene: TRBJ2-3
v_gene: TRBV6-4
d_gene: -
CDR3aa: CASSAETGLAPTQYF
CDR3nt: TGTGCCAGCAGTGCTGAGACAGGTCTCGCCCCTACGCAGTATTTT

abundance: -
j_gene: TRBJ2-5
v_gene: TRBV6-1
d_gene: TRBD2
CDR3aa: CASSELMGGTPTQETQYF
CDR3nt: TGTGCCAGCAGTGAGCTGATGGGGGGGACCCCAACCCAAGAGACCCAGTACTTC

abundance: -
j_gene: TRBJ1-1
v_gene: TRBV19
d_gene: -
CDR3aa: CASSLDRLGGNTEAFF
CDR3nt: TGTGCCAGTAGTCTCGATAGATTAGGGGGGAACACTGAAGCTTTCTTT

abundance: -
j_gene: TRBJ2-1
v_gene: TRBV10-3
d_gene: TRBD2
CDR3aa: CAIRLADYNEQFF
CDR3nt: TGTGCCATCAGGCTAGCGGACTACAATGAGCAGTTCTTC

abundance: few
j_gene: TRBJ2-7
v_gene: TRBV5-1
d_gene: -
CDR3aa: CASSLVTGKKGEQYF
CDR3nt: TGCGCCAGCAGCTTGGTAACAGGGAAAAAGGGCGAGCAGTACTTC

abundance: once
j_gene: TRBJ1-4
v_gene: TRBV3-1/TRBV3-2
d_gene: -
CDR3aa: CASSQVPGRTNEKLFF
CDR3nt: TGTGCCAGCAGCCAAGTACCCGGGAGAACTAATGAAAAACTGTTTTTT

abundance: -
j_gene: TRBJ1-1
v_gene: TRBV7-9
d_gene: -
CDR3aa: CASSLAQGLITEAFF
CDR3nt: TGTGCCAGCAGCTTAGCGCAGGGTTTGATCACTGAAGCTTTCTTT

abundance: few
j_gene: TRBJ1-1
v_gene: TRBV5-4
d_gene: -
CDR3aa: CASSLASNTEAFF
CDR3nt: TGTGCCAGCAGCTTGGCGTCGAACACTGAAGCTTTCTTT